The table lists the clone carrying this T cell receptor beta chain with many counts. Its antigen is not known. The germline V gene encodes CDR1 MNHNY and CDR2 SVGAGI (reference sequence). The CDR3 has 16 amino acids. The J segment lost 2 bases and the V segment lost 4 bases, leaving 10 bases of the junction unmatched. This specimen comes from a study of early T cells in non-severe SARS-CoV-2 infection. As for the study in general: Chains from this unsorted whole-blood bulk RNA could not be paired. Study-wide results and caveats: A preference for anti-spike CD8 responses marked VDJdb matching, which missed private and CD4 specificities.

Attachment of unique molecular identifiers was made to individual cDNA molecules. TCRdb ran MiXCR on the 5' RACE reads and lists one entry per CDR3 protein. The data contain 45,000 to 55,000 distinct CDR3 sequences, roughly 6.2% of them seen just once; the ten biggest clones take up just under 4%. Specimen: whole blood. The V and J genes are TRBV6-6 and TRBJ2-7; TRBD1 agrees at 8 bases. The clonotype comes from an adult who was a healthcare worker with PCR-confirmed SARS-CoV-2 infection or an uninfected control (not recorded which). Here the CDR3 DNA reads TGTGCCAGCAGTTCCCTGGCAACAGGGGGTCCCTACGAGCAGTACTTC. This translates into CASSSLATGGPYEQYF.